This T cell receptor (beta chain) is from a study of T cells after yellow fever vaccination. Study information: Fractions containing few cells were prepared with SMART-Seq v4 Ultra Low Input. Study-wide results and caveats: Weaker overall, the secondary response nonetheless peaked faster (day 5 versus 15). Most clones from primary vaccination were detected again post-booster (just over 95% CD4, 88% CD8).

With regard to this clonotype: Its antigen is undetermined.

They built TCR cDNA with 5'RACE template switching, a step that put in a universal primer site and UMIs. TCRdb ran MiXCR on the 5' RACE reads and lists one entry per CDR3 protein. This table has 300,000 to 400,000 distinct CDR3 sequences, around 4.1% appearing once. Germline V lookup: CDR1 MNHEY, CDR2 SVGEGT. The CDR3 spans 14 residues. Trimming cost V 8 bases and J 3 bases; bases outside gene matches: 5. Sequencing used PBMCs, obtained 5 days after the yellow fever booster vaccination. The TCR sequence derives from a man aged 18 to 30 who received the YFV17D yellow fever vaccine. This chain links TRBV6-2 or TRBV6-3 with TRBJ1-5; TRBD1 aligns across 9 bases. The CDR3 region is CASRRQGDNQPQHF. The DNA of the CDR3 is TGTGCCAGCCGGCGACAGGGGGACAATCAGCCCCAGCATTTT.